Listed below are T cell receptor beta chains from one sample, sequenced in a study of blood T cell repertoires in COVID-19. Sequencing was performed with immunoSEQ multiplex PCR; in TCRdb, only in-frame clones are kept and a portion is missing. The repertoire consists of around 390,000 clones, with around 87% occurring once and the leading ten covering roughly 10%. The sample consisted of PBMCs or T cells enriched from blood (not recorded which). Every receptor here comes from a woman in her fifties or sixties who had recovered from COVID-19. Both conserved end residues are trimmed from each CDR3. Size values are once, few and many counts, or a class for expanded clones, and some rows have none.

ASNRAPRQPQH,.,TRBV19
ASSPRGGTMIGQF,.,TRBV7-2
ASNREPEAYGYT,.,TRBV2
ASSPRGGEGTDTQY,.,TRBV7-9
ASSGTGGSLH,few,TRBV2
ASSYMDRSRDEQF,few,TRBV5-1
ASSLTTGHYGYT,.,TRBV7-9
ASMHSSYDDSPLH,.,TRBV7-9
ASSFGSGDYEQY,.,TRBV18
ASSPRSQETQY,.,TRBV18
ASSFYTGSNTEAF,.,TRBV7-9
ASSARGQRYGYT,.,TRBV7-3
ASSYLVGPSGELF,.,TRBV6-5
ASSARDYSGANVLT,.,TRBV9
ASSLRGPGQRRKISNQPQH,few,TRBV28
ASRTAINEKLF,.,TRBV12-3/TRBV12-4
ASSGAGWYTEAF,.,TRBV27
ASNLDRLNGYT,few,TRBV7-2
ASSSDHTSGGNNEQF,.,TRBV6-2/TRBV6-3
ASSQDWTGTPHNEQF,.,TRBV3-1/TRBV3-2
ASNVELSLYGYT,.,TRBV4-1
SGDTGDPNYGYT,.,TRBV29-1
SVEALLINTEAF,.,TRBV29-1
ASSRIRTGGLNTIY,.,TRBV7-6
ASSYSGAS,.,TRBV6-5
ASKTGSSYEQY,.,TRBV6-5
ASSLRTGGLTNEQF,few,TRBV5-1
ASSQPTGTQAGGYT,.,TRBV3-1/TRBV3-2
ASSLRGGGIYNSPLH,once,TRBV28
ASSRATDNEQF,.,TRBV5-1
ASRRGLSENEKLF,.,TRBV4-3
ASTPGGGFEQY,.,TRBV12-3/TRBV12-4
ASSEERPRGGQPQH,.,TRBV6-1